These T cell receptor beta chains were read from a single sample in a study of draining lymph node invasion in breast cancer. Each CDR3 protein is one row after TCRdb ran MiXCR on the bulk RNA-seq reads. The sample shows approximately 2,700 distinct CDR3 sequences, 60% to 65% of them seen only once. The sample consisted of sorted memory Tregs from a lymph node. The receptors stem from a female donor with luminal breast cancer. CDR3s leave out the opening cysteine and the closing phenylalanine or tryptophan.

TRBJ1-1 | TRBV9 | ASSEGSWNTEAF
TRBJ2-4 | TRBV3-1 | ASSQDAGWVNIQY
TRBJ1-2 | TRBV6-1 | ASSPWTGGGSGYT
TRBJ1-6 | TRBV4-2 | ASSQRTTGDNSPLH
TRBJ1-2 | TRBV27 | ASSLTGDHGYT
TRBJ1-5 | TRBV7-2 | ASSLKTGGDQPQH
TRBJ1-1 | TRBV11-2 | ASSLNEGGEAF
TRBJ2-7 | TRBV6-2/TRBV6-3 | ASILHRGTSGGYEQY
TRBJ1-5 | TRBV3-1 | ASSQGINQPQH
TRBJ2-2 | TRBV5-1 | ASRFTVGGPNTGELF
TRBJ2-3 | TRBV11-1 | ASSLVERSTDTQY
TRBJ1-1 | TRBV28 | ASSSAGQGETEAF
TRBJ2-7 | TRBV20-1 | SAAPGTGYEQY
TRBJ1-1 | TRBV5-1 | ASSIGHRAMNTEAF
TRBJ2-2 | TRBV6-1 | ASVTRTGTTGELF
TRBJ1-4 | TRBV20-1 | SSSRGGEKLF
TRBJ1-3 | TRBV5-1 | ASSLDISGNTIY
TRBJ2-3 | TRBV10-3 | AISRQVFDTDTQY
TRBJ1-2 | TRBV19 | ASSTRTPGQGPSGYT
TRBJ2-7 | TRBV6-1 | ASSDKPGQGRYEQY